Listed here are 25 T cell receptor beta chains from one sample, sequenced in a study of CD8 T cells in ankylosing spondylitis. TCRdb itself ran the 5' RACE reads through MiXCR, one entry per CDR3 protein. This table has about 240,000 distinct CDR3 sequences, roughly 8.6% appearing once. The specimen was blood, either unsorted or a sorted T cell fraction (not recorded which). These receptors originate from a male donor with ankylosing spondylitis or in good health (not recorded which).

This clonotype was recorded many times. V is TRBV20-1 and J is TRBJ2-4, with TRBD1 matching 8 bases. CDR3 length: 14 residues. V shed 2 bases, J shed 4 bases, and the junction held 4 bases outside the gene matches. CDR1 and CDR2 (germline): DFQATT, SNEGSKA (reference sequence). CDR3 DNA sequence: TGCAGTGCTAGACCAGGACAGGGAAAAAACATTCAGTACTTC. Amino acids: CSARPGQGKNIQYF.

This clonotype was counted at least ten times. The chain couples TRBV5-6 to TRBJ2-6; tentatively, D is TRBD1 (5 bases). The CDR3 covers 15 residues. Trimming took off 2 bases at V and 2 bases at J, with 8 bases between the two ends. Germline CDR1 and CDR2: SGHDT and YYEEEE. CDR3 protein: CASSFLGPGANVLTF. CDR3 nucleotide sequence: TGTGCCAGCAGCTTCTTGGGGCCTGGGGCCAACGTCCTGACTTTC.

This clonotype was seen repeatedly, ten times or more. A much larger clone lies a single base off, so this may be a read error. This CDR3 is CASSQYNEQFF. In DNA, the CDR3 is TGTGCCAGCAGCCAGTACAATGAGCAGTTCTTC. This chain connects TRBV14 to TRBJ2-1; D unclear. V was cut by 3 bases and J by 4 bases, with 1 base left in between. In germline, CDR1 is SGHDN, CDR2 FVKESK. The CDR3 is made up of 11 amino acids.

As to this clonotype: Since a much larger clone is just one base distant, this may be a read error. The rearrangement uses TRBV5-1 and TRBJ2-2; unclear D gene. This CDR3 region has 16 residues. Germline CDR1 reads SGHRS; CDR2 reads YFSETQ. The ends were cut back, 0 bases at V and 2 bases at J, with 11 bases in the middle. The CDR3 bases are TGCGCCAGCAGCTTGGTTCGGAACTCAAACACCGGGGAGCTGTTTTTT. Translating gives CASSLVRNSNTGELFF.

This clonotype was seen at least ten times. The rearrangement uses TRBV20-1 and TRBJ2-7, with 7 bases aligning to TRBD1. CDR1 DFQATT and CDR2 SNEGSKA come from the germline V gene (reference sequence). V lost 6 bases to trimming and J lost 1 base; unmatched junction nucleotides: 9. This CDR3 is built from 14 residues. The CDR3, as DNA: TGCAGTGCCGCGTCGAGACAGGGTTCCTACGAGCAGTACTTC. Its translation: CSAASRQGSYEQYF.

This clonotype showed up many times. This sequence joins TRBV7-8 and TRBJ2-1; no definite D call. In germline, CDR1 is SGHVS, CDR2 FQNEAQ. The length of the CDR3 is 15 residues. V lost 2 bases and J 1 base, leaving 9 bases between the germline ends. Here the CDR3 DNA reads TGTGCCAGCAGCTTAAGGTCTGGTTCCTACAATGAGCAGTTCTTC. Amino acids: CASSLRSGSYNEQFF.

This clonotype appeared many times. The chain carries TRBV7-9 and TRBJ1-1; D is ambiguous. The CDR3 contains 15 residues. Germline-derived CDR1 and CDR2 are SEHNR and FQNEAQ (reference sequence). Trimming shortened V by 4 bases and J by 0 bases, and 12 bases separated the two germline ends. The CDR3 region is CASSSSGTLNTEAFF. In DNA, the CDR3 is TGTGCCAGCAGCTCCTCAGGAACTTTGAACACTGAAGCTTTCTTT.

This clonotype was observed a few times. The V gene is TRBV7-2, the J gene TRBJ2-1, with 8 bases that match TRBD1. V was clipped by 5 bases and J by 8 bases; unmatched bases: 11. This CDR3 spans 15 amino acids. Per germline, CDR1 SGHTA and CDR2 FQGNSA. For the CDR3, the DNA is TGTGCCAGCAGCCCAGACAGGGGAAAGGCCTATGAGCAGTTCTTC. The encoded protein is CASSPDRGKAYEQFF.

The sample holds many counts of this clonotype. This sequence joins TRBV10-3 and TRBJ2-3, with D possibly being TRBD1 or TRBD2 (5 bases each). The CDR3 runs 16 residues. Trimming removed 4 bases from V and 3 bases from J, with 17 bases in between. The germline V gene has CDR1 ENHRY and CDR2 SYGVKD. In nucleotides, the CDR3 is TGTGCCATCAGTGGGCCGGGACCCCGAGGGACAGATACGCAGTATTTT. This encodes CAISGPGPRGTDTQYF.

This chain joins TRBV3-1 and TRBJ2-7, with D possibly being TRBD1 (5 bases). Trimming removed 1 base at V and 4 bases at J, with 14 bases between. The CDR3 runs to 15 residues. The germline V gene has CDR1 LGHDT and CDR2 YNNKEL (reference sequence). This CDR3 reads CASSQGPQGLYEQYF. CDR3 coding DNA: TGTGCCAGCAGCCAAGGCCCCCAGGGCCTTTACGAGCAGTACTTC.

As for this clonotype: This sequence may be a read error, since a much larger clone differs from it by one base. The V gene is TRBV6-6, the J gene TRBJ1-1; tentatively, D is TRBD1 (6 bases). Germline V gives CDR1 MNHNY, CDR2 SVGAGI (reference sequence). The ends were cut back, 7 bases at V and 5 bases at J, with 11 bases in the middle. CDR3 length equals 12 residues. The CDR3 loop reads CASKSGETEAFF. DNA for the CDR3: TGTGCCAGCAAGTCAGGGGAAACTGAAGCTTTCTTT.

This clonotype was detected ten times or more. The chain combines TRBV29-1 with TRBJ2-7; D gene uncertain. CDR1 and CDR2 from the germline V gene are SQVTM and ANQGSEA. Trimming pared 2 bases from V and 1 base from J, leaving 6 bases between. CDR3 length equals 12 residues. The CDR3 sequence: CSVETQSYEQYF. As DNA, the CDR3 is TGCAGCGTTGAAACACAGTCCTACGAGCAGTACTTC.

This clonotype appeared many times. This chain connects TRBV2 to TRBJ2-2, with 10 bases identical to TRBD2. This CDR3 has 15 amino acids. Germline loops: CDR1 SNHLY, CDR2 FYNNEI. V shed 2 bases, J shed 7 bases, and the junction held 4 bases outside the gene matches. DNA of the CDR3: TGTGCCAGCAGTGAAACTAGCGGGGTCGTCGGGGAGCTGTTTTTT. It yields the protein CASSETSGVVGELFF.

The sample holds many counts of this clonotype. The gene calls are TRBV11-2 and TRBJ2-3; D might be TRBD2 (6 bases). Germline CDR1 and CDR2: SGHAT and FQNNGV. The CDR3 extends over 16 amino acids. V dropped 2 bases and J dropped 1 base, with 13 bases sitting between them. The CDR3, as DNA: TGTGCCAGCAGCTTACCCTGGGGCGGGGGCACAGATACGCAGTATTTT. Protein product: CASSLPWGGGTDTQYF. Using reference TRBV11-2 and TRBJ2-3 for the parts outside the CDR3, the full variable domain is EAGVAQSPRYKIIEKRQSVAFWCNPISGHATLYWYQQILGQGPKLLIQFQNNGVVDDSQLPKDRFSAERLKGVDSTLKIQPAKLEDSAVYLCASSLPWGGGTDTQYFGPGTRLTVL.

This clonotype has at least ten counts. This rearrangement joins TRBV9 to TRBJ1-3; no definite D call. CDR1 SGDLS and CDR2 YYNGEE come from the germline V gene. This CDR3 comprises 14 residues. Trimming removed 2 bases at V and 0 bases at J, with 6 bases between. Here the CDR3 DNA reads TGTGCCAGCAGCGTCCGAGGCTCTGGAAACACCATATATTTT. Translated: CASSVRGSGNTIYF.

The chain recombines TRBV6-4 with TRBJ1-1; D is unresolved. In germline, CDR1 is MRHNA, CDR2 SNTAGT. The CDR3 loop spans 13 amino acids. V shed 0 bases and J shed 3 bases, with 5 bases lying between them. CDR3 nucleotides: TGTGCCAGCAGTGACTCGACGTACACTGAAGCTTTCTTT. This codes for CASSDSTYTEAFF.

This clonotype was observed many times. This chain joins TRBV5-1 and TRBJ1-4; perhaps TRBD1 as D (5 bases). This CDR3 comprises 14 residues. Germline-derived CDR1 and CDR2 are SGHRS and YFSETQ. Trimming left V 0 bases short and J 6 bases short, with 9 bases between. Here the CDR3 DNA reads TGCGCCAGCAGCTTGGGCGGGGGAGATGAAAAACTGTTTTTT. Its translation is CASSLGGGDEKLFF.

This clonotype was counted a few times. The chain recombines TRBV7-8 with TRBJ1-2; 9 bases fit TRBD1. The CDR3 consists of 16 residues. V trimming: 4 bases; J trimming: 4 bases; junction bases outside the gene matches: 10. Germline CDR1 reads SGHVS; CDR2 reads FQNEAQ. The CDR3 protein is CASSSGGRGQGYGYTF. As DNA, the CDR3 is TGTGCCAGCAGCTCAGGAGGGAGGGGACAGGGCTATGGCTACACCTTC.

In its sample, this clonotype was seen many times. The chain uses TRBV6-5 and TRBJ1-1, with D hard to call. Trimming pared 6 bases from V and 1 base from J, leaving 12 bases between. The CDR3 length is 14 residues. In germline, CDR1 is MNHEY, CDR2 SVGAGI. This CDR3 is CASRRTLRNTEAFF. In DNA, the CDR3 is TGTGCCAGCAGGCGTACTCTGAGGAACACTGAAGCTTTCTTT.

The chain recombines TRBV10-3 with TRBJ2-7; 7 bases match TRBD2. Trimming removed 3 bases from V and 4 bases from J; junction bases left unmatched: 9. The CDR3 loop spans 15 amino acids. CDR1 ENHRY and CDR2 SYGVKD come from the germline V gene. In nucleotides, the CDR3 is TGTGCCATCAGTGATTGGGGGGGAGTTTCATACGAGCAGTACTTC. Translating gives CAISDWGGVSYEQYF.

This clonotype has a count of ten or more. The V call is TRBV4-3, the J call TRBJ1-2; TRBD1 agrees at 7 bases. Per germline, CDR1 LGHNA and CDR2 YSLEER. V lost 4 bases to trimming and J lost 8 bases; unmatched junction nucleotides: 7. The CDR3 runs 13 residues. The CDR3 loop is CASSPRQGVGYTF. The CDR3 coding sequence is TGCGCCAGCAGCCCTAGACAGGGTGTAGGCTACACCTTC.

This clonotype was recorded many times. The genes are TRBV20-1 and TRBJ2-5, with 7 bases lining up with TRBD2. V gave up 4 bases and J gave up 5 bases; unmatched junction bases: 10. This CDR3 comprises 14 residues. Germline assignment: CDR1 DFQATT and CDR2 SNEGSKA (reference sequence). Here the CDR3 reads CSAKNRGSGETQYF. CDR3 coding DNA: TGCAGTGCTAAAAACCGCGGGAGTGGGGAGACCCAGTACTTC.

This clonotype was seen ten or more times. V gene TRBV5-5 combines with J gene TRBJ1-5; 7 bases map to TRBD1. Germline CDR1 reads SGHKS; CDR2 reads YYEKEE (reference sequence). Trimming removed 7 bases from V and 6 bases from J; junction bases left unmatched: 10. The CDR3 has 14 residues. The CDR3 loop is CASHDRDHGQPQHF. Written as DNA, the CDR3 is TGTGCCAGCCACGACAGGGATCATGGTCAGCCCCAGCATTTT. The full variable domain, rest sourced from reference TRBV5-5 and TRBJ1-5, is DAGVTQSPTHLIKTRGQQVTLRCSPISGHKSVSWYQQVLGQGPQFIFQYYEKEERGRGNFPDRFSARQFPNYSSELNVNALLLGDSALYLCASHDRDHGQPQHFGDGTRLSIL.

This clonotype has a count of ten or more. The rearrangement uses TRBV10-3 and TRBJ2-1; 10 nucleotides match TRBD2. V was pared by 6 bases and J by 6 bases, with 2 bases of the junction left unmatched. This CDR3 contains 13 residues. Germline CDR1 ENHRY, CDR2 SYGVKD. In nucleotides, the CDR3 is TGTGCCATCAGGCGACTAGCGGGCAATGAGCAGTTCTTC. Its translation: CAIRRLAGNEQFF.

This clonotype was seen repeatedly, ten times or more. V gene TRBV12-3 or TRBV12-4 combines with J gene TRBJ1-2; D is possibly TRBD1 (5 bases). The length of the CDR3 is 17 residues. The V end lost 6 bases, the J end lost 6 bases, and 26 bases lay between the germline ends. Here the CDR3 DNA reads TGTGCCAGCAGCAATGAAGGAGGGAGAGGGACGGTCGATGGCTACACCTTC. Encoded protein: CASSNEGGRGTVDGYTF.